This TCR beta chain was recovered during a study of blood T cells in healthy people across ages. Study-wide results and limits: Across the age range, TCR beta diversity per million T cells fell in a roughly linear way.

As concerns this clonotype: Antigen unknown.

Alongside a J-beta primer mix, a sample-barcoded 5' primer served in a second PCR lasting roughly 6 to 11 cycles. TCRdb redid the calling of the 5' RACE reads with MiXCR, one entry per CDR3 protein. Among 1.4 million or so distinct CDR3 sequences listed, roughly two fifths were seen once. Donors each provided about 9.5 milliliters of peripheral blood. Sequenced sample: blood. This TCR derives from a woman under 30 in good health.

CDR3 loop: CAWSVHRANYGYTF. The CDR3 nucleotides are TGTGCCTGGAGTGTACATAGGGCTAACTATGGCTACACCTTC. The chain recombines TRBV30 with TRBJ1-2, with D unresolved. The germline V gene encodes CDR1 GTSNPN and CDR2 SVGIG (reference sequence). Trimming shortened V by 0 bases and J by 0 bases, and 8 bases separated the two germline ends. This CDR3 has 14 residues.